The 11 T cell receptor beta chains below were found in one sample sequenced in a study of cytomegalovirus exposure and HLA in healthy donors. This PCR relied on a set of 60 Vbeta primers and 13 Jbeta primers. Using immunoSEQ multiplex PCR, the repertoire was profiled, and TCRdb retains in-frame clones only, with some absent. The sample includes around 130,000 clones, over 75% of them seen just once. Specimen: PBMCs. These receptors came from a man in his thirties or forties in good health and CMV-seronegative.

V and J are TRBV6-1 and TRBJ2-2; D perhaps matches TRBD2 (6 bases). The germline V gene has CDR1 MNHNS and CDR2 SASEGT. This CDR3 is 14 amino acids long. V lost 2 bases, J lost 3 bases, and 7 bases lay in between. The CDR3 spells CASSETGDTGELFF. As DNA, the CDR3 is TGTGCCAGCAGTGAAACGGGGGACACCGGGGAGCTGTTTTTT.

This clone was counted only a few times. This sequence joins TRBV6-5 and TRBJ2-3; D is uncertain. The CDR3 contains 16 residues. Trimming removed 0 bases from V and 0 bases from J, with 10 bases in between. Germline loops: CDR1 MNHEY, CDR2 SVGAGI. The CDR3 region is CASSYSSPGSTDTQYF. CDR3 sequence (DNA): TGTGCCAGCAGTTACTCGTCCCCCGGGAGCACAGATACGCAGTATTTT.

This clone was seen more than once but under ten times. CDR3 coding DNA: TGTGCCAGCAGCTTGGGTGGGAGCTCCTATAATTCACCCCTCCACTTT. Protein sequence: CASSLGGSSYNSPLHF. The rearrangement uses TRBV5-6 and TRBJ1-6; D gene unclear. In germline, CDR1 is SGHDT, CDR2 YYEEEE. The CDR3 runs to 16 residues. Trimming shortened V by 0 bases and J by 0 bases, and 7 bases separated the two germline ends.

The chain is built from TRBV27 and TRBJ2-3; possible D gene TRBD1, 7 bases. This CDR3 has 12 amino acids. Trimming cost V 5 bases and J 9 bases, with 12 bases left between them. Germline lookup yields CDR1 MNHEY and CDR2 SMNVEV (reference sequence). For the CDR3, the DNA is TGTGCCAGCAGTCAGGGGGGTGCAACGCAGTATTTT. This codes for CASSQGGATQYF.

The rearrangement joins TRBV11-2 to TRBJ2-1; D gene uncertain. Germline loops: CDR1 SGHAT, CDR2 FQNNGV. V shed 2 bases and J shed 0 bases, with 11 bases lying between them. This CDR3 is built from 16 residues. CDR3: CASSLFLPGSYNEQFF. Written as DNA, the CDR3 is TGTGCCAGCAGCTTATTTCTCCCGGGCTCCTACAATGAGCAGTTCTTC.

V gene TRBV5-1 combines with J gene TRBJ1-1, with TRBD1 identical over 8 bases. The ends lost 0 bases at V and 5 bases at J; junction bases unmatched: 6. This CDR3 has 15 residues. Germline values: CDR1 SGHRS, CDR2 YFSETQ. CDR3 sequence (DNA): TGCGCCAGCAGCTTGGCTAGCAGGGGGCCTACTGAAGCTTTCTTT. Translated, it gives CASSLASRGPTEAFF.

This clone came up a few times. The J gene is TRBJ1-2, the V gene TRBV5-1; weak D call: TRBD1 (5 bases). The germline V and J ends were trimmed by 0 bases and 3 bases, with 6 bases remaining between them. The germline CDR1 and CDR2 sequences are SGHRS and YFSETQ. The CDR3 totals 13 residues. This chain's CDR3 is CASSLGRDYGYTF. CDR3 nucleotide sequence: TGCGCCAGCAGCTTGGGCAGGGACTATGGCTACACCTTC.

This clone was observed once. The rearrangement joins TRBV28 to TRBJ1-1; the match to TRBD1 covers 9 bases. CDR3 length: 13 residues. Germline CDR1 reads MDHEN; CDR2 reads SYDVKM. The V and J ends lost 6 bases and 12 bases, in that order; junction bases with no gene match: 11. In DNA, the CDR3 is TGTGCCAGCAGGGGGGGACAGGGCATCTCATCTTTCTTT. Its translation is CASRGGQGISSFF.

The chain employs TRBV2 and TRBJ2-7; 7 bases line up with TRBD2. The CDR3 spans 13 residues. The V and J ends lost 4 bases and 4 bases, in that order; junction bases with no gene match: 4. The germline V gene encodes CDR1 SNHLY and CDR2 FYNNEI. For the CDR3, the DNA is TGTGCCAGCAGTGTGGCCGGGGGGTACGAGCAGTACTTC. Amino acid sequence: CASSVAGGYEQYF.

This clone was counted a few times. This chain uses TRBV4-3 with TRBJ1-2; D is ambiguous. Per the germline V gene, CDR1 is LGHNA and CDR2 is YSLEER. The V and J ends lost 1 base and 0 bases respectively, with 6 bases between them. This CDR3 has 14 residues. CDR3 coding DNA: TGCGCCAGCAGCCAAGTGGGCTCTAACTATGGCTACACCTTC. Its translation: CASSQVGSNYGYTF.

This chain uses TRBV19 with TRBJ2-5; D uncertain. Between the trimmed V and J ends, which lost 3 bases and 4 bases, there was a span of 15 bases. The CDR3 covers 15 residues. Germline CDR1 is LNHDA and CDR2 is SQIVND (reference sequence). The CDR3 here is CASSISSSVLETQYF. The CDR3 nucleotides read TGTGCCAGTAGTATTAGCAGCAGCGTTTTAGAGACCCAGTACTTC.